Listed below are T cell receptor beta chains from one sample, sequenced in a study of cytomegalovirus exposure and HLA in healthy donors. TCRdb keeps only in-frame clones here, not all; method: immunoSEQ multiplex PCR. Of roughly 190,000 clones listed, over 75% are singletons. The sequenced sample consisted of PBMCs. These receptors originate from a woman between 50 and 59 years old in good health and CMV-seropositive. Each CDR3 is given with its conserved first and last residue. A D gene is named only where the DNA matches it firmly. Rows may omit the clone size; those that give it use once, few, many or a size class.

abundance: once
d_gene: TRBD1
j_gene: TRBJ1-1
v_gene: TRBV11-2
CDR3aa: CASSPRTGGSTEAFF
CDR3nt: TGTGCCAGCAGCCCTAGAACAGGGGGCTCCACTGAAGCTTTCTTT

abundance: NA
d_gene: TRBD2
j_gene: TRBJ2-3
v_gene: TRBV18
CDR3aa: CASSSGLAGSLMTQYF
CDR3nt: TGTGCCAGCTCATCAGGACTAGCGGGATCCCTGATGACGCAGTATTTT

abundance: NA
d_gene: NA
j_gene: TRBJ2-7
v_gene: TRBV18
CDR3aa: CASSPDRYQQYF
CDR3nt: TGTGCCAGCTCACCAGACAGGTATCAGCAGTACTTC

abundance: once
d_gene: TRBD1
j_gene: TRBJ1-6
v_gene: TRBV5-6
CDR3aa: CASSLNEVTGDFHF
CDR3nt: TGTGCCAGCAGCTTGAATGAGGTGACAGGGGATTTCCACTTT

abundance: NA
d_gene: TRBD1
j_gene: TRBJ1-1
v_gene: TRBV10-3
CDR3aa: CAISAVGWKGANTEAFF
CDR3nt: TGTGCCATCAGTGCCGTCGGATGGAAGGGGGCGAACACTGAAGCTTTCTTT

abundance: NA
d_gene: NA
j_gene: TRBJ1-1
v_gene: TRBV11-2
CDR3aa: CASRGGWDTEAFF
CDR3nt: TGTGCCAGCCGAGGGGGTTGGGACACTGAAGCTTTCTTT

abundance: once
d_gene: NA
j_gene: TRBJ1-1
v_gene: TRBV30
CDR3aa: CATQPGQVLAEAFF
CDR3nt: TGTGCCACCCAGCCAGGGCAAGTCTTGGCTGAAGCTTTCTTT

abundance: NA
d_gene: NA
j_gene: TRBJ2-7
v_gene: TRBV18
CDR3aa: CASSRTDSPYEQYF
CDR3nt: TGTGCCAGCTCACGGACGGACAGTCCCTACGAGCAGTACTTC

abundance: NA
d_gene: NA
j_gene: TRBJ2-1
v_gene: TRBV19
CDR3aa: CASSIYRSFYNEQFF
CDR3nt: TGTGCCAGTAGTATATACAGGTCTTTCTACAATGAGCAGTTCTTC

abundance: NA
d_gene: TRBD1
j_gene: TRBJ2-1
v_gene: TRBV2
CDR3aa: CASTTRDRFAGEQFF
CDR3nt: TGTGCCAGCACCACCCGGGACAGGTTTGCTGGTGAGCAGTTCTTC

abundance: NA
d_gene: TRBD1
j_gene: TRBJ2-5
v_gene: TRBV27
CDR3aa: CASSWGTGGLGETQYF
CDR3nt: TGTGCCAGCAGTTGGGGGACAGGGGGCTTGGGGGAGACCCAGTACTTC

abundance: NA
d_gene: NA
j_gene: TRBJ2-5
v_gene: TRBV5-1
CDR3aa: CASSLTGLVETQYF
CDR3nt: TGCGCCAGCAGCTTGACAGGCCTGGTGGAGACCCAGTACTTC

abundance: NA
d_gene: NA
j_gene: TRBJ2-2
v_gene: TRBV5-5
CDR3aa: CASSRDNKNTGELFF
CDR3nt: TGTGCCAGCAGCCGGGACAACAAGAACACCGGGGAGCTGTTTTTT

abundance: NA
d_gene: NA
j_gene: TRBJ1-2
v_gene: TRBV18
CDR3aa: CASSPPGTEARGSGGYTF
CDR3nt: TGTGCCAGCTCACCTCCCGGTACGGAGGCGCGAGGCTCCGGCGGCTACACCTTC

abundance: NA
d_gene: NA
j_gene: TRBJ1-2
v_gene: TRBV4-1
CDR3aa: CASSPHGRDPPSNYGYTF
CDR3nt: TGCGCCAGCAGCCCCCATGGGAGGGACCCACCGTCTAACTATGGCTACACCTTC

abundance: NA
d_gene: NA
j_gene: TRBJ1-1
v_gene: TRBV29-1
CDR3aa: CSVVGGPMNTEAFF
CDR3nt: TGCAGCGTAGTCGGGGGACCCATGAACACTGAAGCTTTCTTT

abundance: NA
d_gene: TRBD1
j_gene: TRBJ1-5
v_gene: TRBV29-1
CDR3aa: CSARTGSNQPQHF
CDR3nt: TGCAGCGCAAGGACAGGGAGCAATCAGCCCCAGCATTTT

abundance: NA
d_gene: TRBD1
j_gene: TRBJ1-1
v_gene: TRBV12-5
CDR3aa: CASGSGQGTGVTEAFF
CDR3nt: TGTGCTAGTGGTTCCGGACAGGGGACAGGGGTGACTGAAGCTTTCTTT

abundance: NA
d_gene: TRBD1
j_gene: TRBJ2-3
v_gene: TRBV4-3
CDR3aa: CASSQEDRSTDTQYF
CDR3nt: TGCGCCAGCAGCCAAGAGGACAGGTCCACAGATACGCAGTATTTT

abundance: NA
d_gene: NA
j_gene: TRBJ1-1
v_gene: TRBV6-5
CDR3aa: CASTDRAGEAFF
CDR3nt: TGTGCCAGCACCGACCGGGCAGGGGAAGCTTTCTTT

abundance: many
d_gene: NA
j_gene: TRBJ2-3
v_gene: TRBV6-4
CDR3aa: CASSGGSTDTQYF
CDR3nt: TGTGCCAGCTCTGGGGGGAGCACAGATACGCAGTATTTT

abundance: NA
d_gene: TRBD2
j_gene: TRBJ2-3
v_gene: TRBV28
CDR3aa: CASSLFRGVTDTQYF
CDR3nt: TGTGCCAGCAGTTTATTCCGGGGGGTCACAGATACGCAGTATTTT

abundance: once
d_gene: NA
j_gene: TRBJ2-5
v_gene: TRBV18
CDR3aa: CASSEGGQETQYF
CDR3nt: TGTGCCAGCTCAGAAGGGGGTCAAGAGACCCAGTACTTC

abundance: NA
d_gene: TRBD1
j_gene: TRBJ1-3
v_gene: TRBV9
CDR3aa: CASSVAPRTGTFSGNTIYF
CDR3nt: TGTGCCAGCAGCGTAGCACCCAGGACAGGGACTTTTTCTGGAAACACCATATATTTT

abundance: NA
d_gene: NA
j_gene: TRBJ2-7
v_gene: TRBV19
CDR3aa: CASSPVLGGEQYF
CDR3nt: TGTGCCAGTAGCCCCGTTTTGGGCGGGGAGCAGTACTTC

abundance: NA
d_gene: TRBD1
j_gene: TRBJ2-7
v_gene: TRBV5-1
CDR3aa: CASRTGVSSYEQYF
CDR3nt: TGCGCCAGCAGAACAGGGGTCTCTAGCTACGAGCAGTACTTC

abundance: NA
d_gene: NA
j_gene: TRBJ2-1
v_gene: TRBV5-1
CDR3aa: CASSSDYYNEQFF
CDR3nt: TGCGCCAGCAGCTCAGACTATTACAATGAGCAGTTCTTC

abundance: NA
d_gene: NA
j_gene: TRBJ2-2
v_gene: TRBV6-6
CDR3aa: CASLRGWANTGELFF
CDR3nt: TGTGCCAGCCTCCGGGGGTGGGCGAACACCGGGGAGCTGTTTTTT

abundance: once
d_gene: TRBD1
j_gene: TRBJ1-4
v_gene: TRBV11-2
CDR3aa: CASSRGTGNEKLFF
CDR3nt: TGTGCCAGCAGCCGAGGGACAGGAAATGAAAAACTGTTTTTT

abundance: NA
d_gene: TRBD1
j_gene: TRBJ2-7
v_gene: TRBV5-6
CDR3aa: CASSLEPGQGSYEQYF
CDR3nt: TGTGCCAGCAGCTTGGAGCCGGGACAGGGGTCCTACGAGCAGTACTTC

abundance: NA
d_gene: TRBD1
j_gene: TRBJ1-5
v_gene: TRBV27
CDR3aa: CASSRTGAQPQHF
CDR3nt: TGTGCCAGCAGTCGTACAGGGGCCCAGCCCCAGCATTTT

abundance: NA
d_gene: TRBD1
j_gene: TRBJ1-2
v_gene: TRBV9
CDR3aa: CASSAQQGPGCTF
CDR3nt: TGTGCCAGCAGCGCCCAACAGGGGCCGGGATGCACCTTC

abundance: NA
d_gene: NA
j_gene: TRBJ1-2
v_gene: TRBV7-3
CDR3aa: CASSPSPNSGGGYTF
CDR3nt: TGTGCCAGCAGCCCAAGCCCAAATTCGGGGGGAGGCTACACCTTC

abundance: NA
d_gene: TRBD1
j_gene: TRBJ1-5
v_gene: TRBV5-1
CDR3aa: CASSTGTGGAGNQPQHF
CDR3nt: TGCGCCAGCAGCACCGGGACAGGGGGCGCGGGCAATCAGCCCCAGCATTTT

abundance: NA
d_gene: NA
j_gene: TRBJ2-1
v_gene: TRBV25-1
CDR3aa: CASSEPGGGGAYNEQFF
CDR3nt: TGTGCCAGCAGTGAACCAGGGGGCGGGGGGGCGTACAATGAGCAGTTCTTC

abundance: few
d_gene: NA
j_gene: TRBJ1-2
v_gene: TRBV4-1
CDR3aa: CASSHPRQASNYGYTF
CDR3nt: TGCGCCAGCAGCCATCCGAGACAGGCCTCTAACTATGGCTACACCTTC

abundance: NA
d_gene: NA
j_gene: TRBJ1-5
v_gene: TRBV2
CDR3aa: CASSNTDQPQHF
CDR3nt: TGTGCCAGCAGCAACACAGATCAGCCCCAGCATTTT

abundance: NA
d_gene: TRBD1
j_gene: TRBJ1-3
v_gene: TRBV7-2
CDR3aa: CASSSQQGALGNTIYF
CDR3nt: TGTGCCAGCAGCTCGCAACAGGGGGCGCTCGGAAACACCATATATTTT

abundance: few
d_gene: NA
j_gene: TRBJ1-3
v_gene: TRBV5-8
CDR3aa: CASRRAWNTIYF
CDR3nt: TGTGCCAGCAGGAGGGCCTGGAACACCATATATTTT

abundance: NA
d_gene: NA
j_gene: TRBJ2-2
v_gene: TRBV5-5
CDR3aa: CASSLAGPNTGELFF
CDR3nt: TGTGCCAGCAGCTTAGCAGGGCCGAACACCGGGGAGCTGTTTTTT

abundance: NA
d_gene: NA
j_gene: TRBJ1-1
v_gene: TRBV28
CDR3aa: CASRPDRRRGEAFF
CDR3nt: TGTGCCAGCAGACCTGACAGGAGACGAGGTGAAGCTTTCTTT

abundance: few
d_gene: TRBD1
j_gene: TRBJ2-6
v_gene: TRBV4-2
CDR3aa: CASSPGGLSGANVLTF
CDR3nt: TGTGCCAGCAGCCCAGGGGGCCTCTCTGGGGCCAACGTCCTGACTTTC

abundance: NA
d_gene: TRBD1
j_gene: TRBJ1-4
v_gene: TRBV25-1
CDR3aa: CASSSHRGEDEKLFF
CDR3nt: TGTGCCAGCAGTAGCCACAGGGGAGAGGATGAAAAACTGTTTTTT

abundance: NA
d_gene: NA
j_gene: TRBJ2-7
v_gene: TRBV4-2
CDR3aa: CASRIAQGTTYEQYF
CDR3nt: TGTGCCAGCAGAATTGCCCAGGGTACTACCTACGAGCAGTACTTC

abundance: NA
d_gene: TRBD1
j_gene: TRBJ2-1
v_gene: TRBV6-5
CDR3aa: CASSYSEGQGLGFF
CDR3nt: TGTGCCAGCAGTTACTCGGAAGGACAGGGGCTGGGGTTCTTC

abundance: NA
d_gene: NA
j_gene: TRBJ1-1
v_gene: TRBV7-3
CDR3aa: CASSPGFMNTEAFF
CDR3nt: TGTGCCAGCAGCCCCGGGTTTATGAACACTGAAGCTTTCTTT

abundance: NA
d_gene: TRBD1
j_gene: TRBJ1-1
v_gene: TRBV19
CDR3aa: CASTGQMNTEAFF
CDR3nt: TGTGCCAGTACGGGACAGATGAACACTGAAGCTTTCTTT